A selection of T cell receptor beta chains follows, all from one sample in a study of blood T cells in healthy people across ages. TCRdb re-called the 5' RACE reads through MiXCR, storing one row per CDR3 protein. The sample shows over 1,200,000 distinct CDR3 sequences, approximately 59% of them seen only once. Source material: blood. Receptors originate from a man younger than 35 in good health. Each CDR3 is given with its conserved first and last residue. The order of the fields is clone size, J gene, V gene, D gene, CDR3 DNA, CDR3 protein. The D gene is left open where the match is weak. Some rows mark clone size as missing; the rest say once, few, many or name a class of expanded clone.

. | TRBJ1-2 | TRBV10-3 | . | TGTGCCATCAGTGAGTCGCCGAAGAACTATGGCTACACCTTC | CAISESPKNYGYTF
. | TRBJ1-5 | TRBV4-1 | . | TGCGCCAGCAGCCAAGTCCCCATAAATCAGCCCCAGCATTTT | CASSQVPINQPQHF
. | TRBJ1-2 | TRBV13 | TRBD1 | TGTGCCAGCAGCCGTCTCGACAGGGATTTCTATGGCTACACCTTC | CASSRLDRDFYGYTF
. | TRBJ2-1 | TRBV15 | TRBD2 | TGTGCCACCAGCAGAGATCTAGCGGGGGACAATGAGCAGTTCTTC | CATSRDLAGDNEQFF
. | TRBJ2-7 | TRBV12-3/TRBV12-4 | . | TGTGCCAGCAGTGCGGGCCATAAACCCTACGAGCAGTACTTC | CASSAGHKPYEQYF
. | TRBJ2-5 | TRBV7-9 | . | TGTGCCAGCAGCCCCTCGACCGGTATGGGTAATGAGCAGTACTTC | CASSPSTGMGNEQYF
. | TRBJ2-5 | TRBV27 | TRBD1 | TGTGCCAGCAGTCCGGGGACAGGGGTTATGGAGACCCAGTACTTC | CASSPGTGVMETQYF
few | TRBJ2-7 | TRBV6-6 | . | TGTGCCAGCAGTTACTCGACGGCCGAGCAGTACTTC | CASSYSTAEQYF
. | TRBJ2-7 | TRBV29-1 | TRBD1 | TGCAGCGTTGAACCGGGACAGGGAGTTTACGAGCAGTACTTC | CSVEPGQGVYEQYF
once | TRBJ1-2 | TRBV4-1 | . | TGCGCCAGCAGCCGAACCTACAACGCGGGAGACTATGGCTACACCTTC | CASSRTYNAGDYGYTF
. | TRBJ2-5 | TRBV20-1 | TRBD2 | TGCAGTGCTAGCAAGCGGGAGAGCATAAAGACCCAGTACTTC | CSASKRESIKTQYF
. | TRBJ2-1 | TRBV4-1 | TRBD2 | TGCGCCAGCAGCCGTAAGACTAGCGGGTCGACCTACAATGAGCAGTTCTTC | CASSRKTSGSTYNEQFF
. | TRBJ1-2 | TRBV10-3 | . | TGTGCCATCAGTGTCGGACAGCTAGGGGCAGGCGGCTACACCTTC | CAISVGQLGAGGYTF
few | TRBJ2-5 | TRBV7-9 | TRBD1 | TGTGCCAGCAGCGAGGGGGCCAAAACCTTCCCAGAGACCCAGTACTTC | CASSEGAKTFPETQYF
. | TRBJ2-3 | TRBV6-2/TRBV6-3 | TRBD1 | TGTGCCAGCAGAACCGGGACAGGGGAGTCAGATACGCAGTATTTT | CASRTGTGESDTQYF
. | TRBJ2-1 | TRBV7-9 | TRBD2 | TGTGCCAGCAGCTTAGTGTCTAGCGGGACTTACAATGAGCAGTTCTTC | CASSLVSSGTYNEQFF
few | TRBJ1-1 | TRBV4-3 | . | TGCGCCAGCAGCCAAGATTTTGGTGAGGGGATGGAGCGCACTGAAGCTTTCTTT | CASSQDFGEGMERTEAFF
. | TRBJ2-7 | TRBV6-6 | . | TGTGCCAGCAGGGAAAGGAGAGAGCAGTACTTC | CASRERREQYF
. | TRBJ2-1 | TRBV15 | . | TGTGCCACCAGCAGGGACACCGGATCGGATGAGCAGTTCTTC | CATSRDTGSDEQFF
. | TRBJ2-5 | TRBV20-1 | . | TGCAGTGCTAGGGTCCCGGGTCCGAATGAGCAGTACTTC | CSARVPGPNEQYF
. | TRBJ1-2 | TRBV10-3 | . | TGTGCCTCGGGGGAAAGAGCCCTCGGCTACACCTTC | CASGERALGYTF
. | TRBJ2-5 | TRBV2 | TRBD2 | TGTGCCAGCAGTGATGTACCCTTCACTAGCGGGAGTTCAGAGACCCAGTACTTC | CASSDVPFTSGSSETQYF
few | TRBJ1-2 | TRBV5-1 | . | TGCGCCAGCAGCTACCTCAGACCCCACTATGGCTACACCTTC | CASSYLRPHYGYTF
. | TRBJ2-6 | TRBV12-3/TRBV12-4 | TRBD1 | TGTGCCAGCAGTAAGGGACAGGGTGGCTCTGGGGCCAACGTCCTGACTTTC | CASSKGQGGSGANVLTF
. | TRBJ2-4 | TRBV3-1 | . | TGTGCCAGCAGCCAAGATCTCACCAAAAACATTCAGTACTTC | CASSQDLTKNIQYF
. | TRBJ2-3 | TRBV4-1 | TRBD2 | TGCGCCAGCAGCCCTCTAGCGGGAGAAGATACGCAGTATTTT | CASSPLAGEDTQYF
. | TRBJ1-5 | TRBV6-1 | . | TGTGCCAGCAGTGAAGCGTCAGGGTTCAATCAGCCCCAGCATTTT | CASSEASGFNQPQHF
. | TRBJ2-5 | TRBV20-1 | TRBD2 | TGCAGTGCTGGCGGGGGGGCCACAGAGACCCAGTACTTC | CSAGGGATETQYF
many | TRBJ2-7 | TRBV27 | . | TGTGCCAGCAGCTTGAGCAGGTACTACGAGCAGTACTTC | CASSLSRYYEQYF
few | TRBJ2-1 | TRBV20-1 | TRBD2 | TGCAGTGCTAGAGAGCCGACTAGCGGCCACCCCTACAATGAGCAGTTCTTC | CSAREPTSGHPYNEQFF
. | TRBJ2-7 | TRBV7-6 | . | TGTGCCAGCAGCTTAGCGCCCTCCGGAGACGAGCAGTACTTC | CASSLAPSGDEQYF
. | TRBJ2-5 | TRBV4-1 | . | TGCGCCAGCAGCCAAGATGCAGTGGGGGGCCTTCAAGAGACCCAGTACTTC | CASSQDAVGGLQETQYF
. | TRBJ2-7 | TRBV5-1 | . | TGTGCCAGCAGTGACACCGGGGCGTCCTACGAGCAGTACTTC | CASSDTGASYEQYF